This T cell receptor beta chain derives from a study of cytomegalovirus exposure and HLA in healthy donors. Study as a whole: The Caucasian-associated ancestry cluster contained approximately 81% of the approximately 390 genotyped donors.

Primers included in the PCR were 60 Vbeta and 13 Jbeta primers. Profiled with immunoSEQ multiplex PCR; TCRdb holds only in-frame clones, not every one. The sample has 90,000 to 110,000 clones, more than 65% seen once. Germline values: CDR1 ENHRY, CDR2 SYGVKD. J gave up 0 bases and V 8 bases, and 5 bases lay outside the gene matches. This CDR3 has 14 amino acids. This clone has just a few counts. What it recognizes is unknown. Whole-study findings and limits: Most TCR sequences were uncommon, yet certain public TCRs appeared in many donors. CMV serostatus was the sole immune exposure data available.

The receptor was isolated from a man aged 35-49 years in good health and CMV-seropositive. The chain uses TRBV10-3 and TRBJ2-7; 9 bases are a match to TRBD2. The material sequenced was PBMCs. The CDR3 DNA follows: TGTGCCATCGGGCTGACTAGCGGCTCCTACGAGCAGTACTTC. This translates into CAIGLTSGSYEQYF.